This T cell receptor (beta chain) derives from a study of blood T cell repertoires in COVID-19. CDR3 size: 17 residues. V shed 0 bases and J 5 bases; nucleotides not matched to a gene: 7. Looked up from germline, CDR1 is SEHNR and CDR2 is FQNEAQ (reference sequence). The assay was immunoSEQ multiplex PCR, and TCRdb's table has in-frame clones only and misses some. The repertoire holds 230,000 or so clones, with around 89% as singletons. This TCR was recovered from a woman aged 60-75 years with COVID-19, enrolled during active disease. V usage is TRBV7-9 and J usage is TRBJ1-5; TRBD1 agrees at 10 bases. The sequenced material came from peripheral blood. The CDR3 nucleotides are TGTGCCAGCAGCTTAGCGGTAGGACAGGGGGAACATCAGCCCCAGCATTTT. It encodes CASSLAVGQGEHQPQHF.